The present T cell receptor (beta chain) was sequenced within a study of post-analysis software for immune sequencing data. Germline CDR1 and CDR2: GTSNPN and SVGIG (reference sequence). CDR3 size: 12 residues. Between the trimmed V and J ends, which lost 3 bases and 5 bases, there was a span of 10 bases. Study-wide findings and caveats: There was significantly lower normalized Chao1 diversity in multiple sclerosis patients than in controls. Samples made in the same batch grouped tightly together by F measure. A few TRBV segments (TRBV5-6, TRBV5-1 and TRBV20-1 among them) occurred more frequently in patients than in controls.

Details on this clonotype: Its cognate antigen is unknown.

Carried by the TCR beta cDNA libraries were unique molecular identifiers. T cells, about 0.9 to 11 million of them, yielded about 500,000 cDNA molecules. TCRdb used MiXCR to reprocess the PCR reads, holding one entry per CDR3 protein. The sample contains 380,000 or so distinct CDR3 sequences, around a third of which appear only once. The sample comprised blood. The V call is TRBV30, the J call TRBJ2-5; the D gene could be TRBD1 or TRBD2 (6 bases each). The receptor comes from a girl aged 5 to 17 with multiple sclerosis. The CDR3 region is CAWSGGGETQYF. CDR3 DNA sequence: TGTGCCTGGAGCGGAGGGGGGGAGACCCAGTACTTC.